Listed below are T cell receptor beta chains from one sample, sequenced in a study of T cell repertoires in ileal Crohn's disease. Sequencing used immunoSEQ multiplex PCR; TCRdb keeps in-frame clones, though not all of them. Here the sample spans about 59,000 clones, roughly 89% being singletons. What was sequenced was ileal tissue. The receptors were gathered from an adult with Crohn's disease. The CDR3 runs from the conserved cysteine through the conserved F or W. A D gene is named only where the DNA matches it firmly. Rows may omit the clone size; those that give it use once, few, many or a size class.

D gene,V gene,J gene,clone size,CDR3 DNA,CDR3 protein
.,TRBV5-5,TRBJ1-4,many,TGTGCCAGCAGCTTAACCCCTAACAGGGAAAAACTGTTTTTT,CASSLTPNREKLFF
.,TRBV5-7,TRBJ2-7,.,TGTGCCAGCAGCTTACAGGGTTCCGACGAGCAGTACTTC,CASSLQGSDEQYF
.,TRBV25-1,TRBJ1-1,.,TGTGCCAGCAGTGACAGGTTCTCGAACACTGAAGCTTTCTTT,CASSDRFSNTEAFF
.,TRBV28,TRBJ1-5,.,TGTGCCAGCAGTTTGGAGGGGCGTTGGGGCAATCAGCCCCAGCATTTT,CASSLEGRWGNQPQHF
.,TRBV7-2,TRBJ1-3,.,TGTGCCAGCAGCCACTCCTCCCCGGGGGGTACGGGATATTTT,CASSHSSPGGTGYF
TRBD1,TRBV27,TRBJ1-4,.,TGTGCCAGCAGTCGCAGGGGGCTGGATGAAAAACTGTTTTTT,CASSRRGLDEKLFF
.,TRBV30,TRBJ2-1,.,TGTGCCATTCCGGGGTTTTTACACAATGAGCAGTTCTTC,CAIPGFLHNEQFF
TRBD1,TRBV7-6,TRBJ2-5,.,TGTGCCAGCAGCTCACTGACAGGGGTAGGCGAGACCCAGTACTTC,CASSSLTGVGETQYF
TRBD1,TRBV28,TRBJ1-5,once,TGTGCCAGCAGTGGGACAGGGCATAGGCCCCAGCATTTT,CASSGTGHRPQHF
.,TRBV25-1,TRBJ1-6,.,TGTGCCAGCAGTGACGAGGTAGGACTTTATTCACCCCTCCACTTT,CASSDEVGLYSPLHF
TRBD1,TRBV19,TRBJ1-5,once,TGTGCCAGTAGTATAACCGGGACAGGGGCGCATCAGCCCCAGCATTTT,CASSITGTGAHQPQHF
.,TRBV2,TRBJ1-2,few,TGTGCCAGCAGTGGAGAGCGGGTAGTAGGTGGCTACACCTTC,CASSGERVVGGYTF
TRBD2,TRBV29-1,TRBJ2-1,.,TGCAGCGTCTCATTAGCGGGAGGGTATGAGCAGTTCTTC,CSVSLAGGYEQFF
.,TRBV5-1,TRBJ1-1,.,TGCGCCAGCAGCTTGGAGTCAGGGAACCCGAACACTGAAGCTTTCTTT,CASSLESGNPNTEAFF
.,TRBV7-9,TRBJ2-2,once,TGTGCCAGCAGCCGAGTCGGGGAGCTGTTTTTT,CASSRVGELFF
.,TRBV10-1,TRBJ2-3,.,TGCGCCAGCAGTGTCAGGGTCACAGATACGCAGTATTTT,CASSVRVTDTQYF
TRBD2,TRBV7-9,TRBJ2-7,.,TGTGCCAGCAGCTCTACAGAGACTAGCGGGGGATACGAGCAGTACTTC,CASSSTETSGGYEQYF
.,TRBV4-3,TRBJ2-1,.,TGCGCCAGCAGCCAAGTAGAAGGTCTGGGGCTTTTCAATGAGCAGTTCTTC,CASSQVEGLGLFNEQFF
.,TRBV5-1,TRBJ2-2,.,TGCGCCAGCAGCTTAGCGGCGCGGGAGCTGTTTTTT,CASSLAARELFF
.,TRBV4-2,TRBJ1-5,.,TGTGCCAGCAGCCCTCACGGGAATAGCAATCAGCCCCAGCATTTT,CASSPHGNSNQPQHF
.,TRBV18,TRBJ2-4,.,TGTGCCAGCTCACCGGGCTCTCTGCCAGGGCTGCAATACTTC,CASSPGSLPGLQYF
.,TRBV19,TRBJ1-2,.,TGTGCCAGTAGCCAGCAGGGTATGGATGGCTACACCTTC,CASSQQGMDGYTF
.,TRBV7-2,TRBJ2-3,.,TGTGCCAGCAGCTTACAAACCAGTAGCACAGATACGCAGTATTTT,CASSLQTSSTDTQYF
TRBD2,TRBV6-1,TRBJ2-1,.,TGTGCCAGCATAGTGACTAGCGGCTCCTACAATGAGCAGTTCTTC,CASIVTSGSYNEQFF
TRBD1,TRBV9,TRBJ2-1,.,TGTGCCAGCAGCGTAGTTGGGACAGGGATCAATGAGCAGTTCTTC,CASSVVGTGINEQFF
TRBD1,TRBV4-3,TRBJ2-1,.,TGCGCCAGCAGCCAGACAGGGCCCGCCGGAAACAATGAGCAGTTCTTC,CASSQTGPAGNNEQFF
.,TRBV5-4,TRBJ1-4,.,TGTGCCAGCAGCTTTTCCGGGATGGAATATGAAAAACTGTTTTTT,CASSFSGMEYEKLFF
TRBD2,TRBV11-3,TRBJ2-7,.,TGTGCCAGCAGCTTTGGGGGACTAGCGGGAGACGAGCAGTACTTC,CASSFGGLAGDEQYF
TRBD2,TRBV9,TRBJ2-1,.,TGTGCCAGCAGCGCCCATCTAGCGGGAGGAGGGAATGAGCAGTTCTTC,CASSAHLAGGGNEQFF
TRBD1,TRBV27,TRBJ2-1,.,TGTGCCAGCAGTTTACGGGACAGGCAGCAGTTCTTC,CASSLRDRQQFF
TRBD2,TRBV30,TRBJ2-7,.,TGTGCCTGGAGTGTTCTGGGCGGGAGGACCCTGCAGTACTTC,CAWSVLGGRTLQYF
.,TRBV27,TRBJ1-2,.,TGTGCCAGCAGTCTGGACAGCGACTATGGCTACACCTTC,CASSLDSDYGYTF
.,TRBV5-4,TRBJ1-4,.,TGTGCCAGCAGCCCCCAAGCGGGGTCGGGCCTAACCAATAAACTGTTTTTT,CASSPQAGSGLTNKLFF
.,TRBV7-2,TRBJ1-5,.,TGTGCCAGCTCATCGTCAGTAAATCAGCCCCAGCATTTT,CASSSSVNQPQHF
.,TRBV7-9,TRBJ2-7,.,TGTGCCAGCAGCCGAAACAGGGACGAGCAGTACTTC,CASSRNRDEQYF
.,TRBV13,TRBJ2-3,.,TGTGCCAGCAGCGTACGGGAGTCAGCAGATACGCAGTATTTT,CASSVRESADTQYF
.,TRBV18,TRBJ2-2,.,TGTGCCAGCTCGCAAAATAGGGGAAACACCGGGGAGCTGTTTTTT,CASSQNRGNTGELFF
TRBD2,TRBV19,TRBJ2-1,.,TGTGCCAGTAGAAGGACTAGCGGGATGCGGAATGAGCAGTTCTTC,CASRRTSGMRNEQFF
TRBD2,TRBV19,TRBJ2-1,few,TGTGCCAGTAGTATGCCCAGCGGGGGGGCAATGAGGCAGTTCTTC,CASSMPSGGAMRQFF
.,TRBV30,TRBJ1-5,.,TGTGCCTGGAGTGTCGGGGGGGCAGGTCAGCCCCAGCATTTT,CAWSVGGAGQPQHF
.,TRBV19,TRBJ1-4,once,TGTGCCAGTAGCTCTACAGGCGGACTGTTTTTT,CASSSTGGLFF
.,TRBV6-5,TRBJ1-1,.,TGTACGGCGGAGGGGCGATACGGCACTGAAGCTTTCTTT,CTAEGRYGTEAFF
.,TRBV27,TRBJ2-7,few,TGTGCCAGCAGACAGGGCGTTCGCGAGCAGTACTTC,CASRQGVREQYF
TRBD2,TRBV10-3,TRBJ2-3,.,TGTGCCATCAGTTTGACTAGCGGGGGGTCAGATACGCAGTATTTT,CAISLTSGGSDTQYF